The 15 T cell receptor beta chains reported below all come from one sample, sequenced in a study of T-cell reconstitution after alpha-beta-depleted transplantation in children. A library of TCRbeta sequences, prepared with unique molecular identifiers, was generated. One entry per CDR3 protein, called by TCRdb with MiXCR from the PCR reads. The data contain 500,000 or so distinct CDR3 sequences, about 31% of them singletons. This specimen was PBMCs from the stem cell graft donor, taken from the stem cell graft. These receptor sequences come from a human donor who donated a stem cell graft to a child with aplastic anemia.

The chain employs TRBV2 and TRBJ2-1; D gene uncertain. This CDR3 is built from 14 residues. Germline lookup yields CDR1 SNHLY and CDR2 FYNNEI. Trimming took off 1 base at V and 9 bases at J, with 13 bases between the two ends. This CDR3 reads CASSEDYFGGEQFF. The CDR3 bases are TGTGCCAGCAGTGAAGACTACTTCGGCGGTGAGCAGTTCTTC.

The rearrangement uses TRBV30 and TRBJ1-2, with a tentative D call TRBD1 (6 bases). The CDR3 totals 13 residues. Germline V gene lookup returns CDR1 GTSNPN and CDR2 SVGIG (reference sequence). Trimming took off 2 bases at V and 3 bases at J, with 10 bases between the two ends. The CDR3 DNA sequence: TGTGCCTGGAGTCACGGACAGCACTATGGCTACACCTTC. As protein: CAWSHGQHYGYTF.

The chain combines TRBV7-9 with TRBJ2-2; 7 bases fit TRBD1. The CDR3 spans 17 residues. Losses at the gene ends were 10 bases for V and 0 bases for J; bases not matched to a gene: 14. The germline V gene has CDR1 SEHNR and CDR2 FQNEAQ (reference sequence). CDR3 sequence (DNA): TGTGCCACCAACGAACAGGAGGACAGGACGAACACCGGGGAGCTGTTTTTT. Translation gives CATNEQEDRTNTGELFF.

The gene calls are TRBV29-1 and TRBJ1-4; weak D call: TRBD1 (6 bases). The V gene lost 5 bases and the J gene lost 8 bases, with 15 bases spanning the gap. This CDR3 contains 13 residues. Germline assignment: CDR1 SQVTM and CDR2 ANQGSEA. Here the CDR3 DNA reads TGCAGCGTTTCGTTGACAGGACTCGAAAAACTGTTTTTT. This sequence encodes CSVSLTGLEKLFF.

The J gene is TRBJ1-4, the V gene TRBV12-3 or TRBV12-4, with TRBD1 matching 8 bases. The CDR3 is 17 residues long. The V gene end was trimmed by 5 bases and the J gene end by 0 bases; junction bases not matched to a gene: 8. The CDR3 protein is CASSRDRRYTTNEKLFF. CDR3 nucleotides: TGTGCCAGCAGTCGGGACAGGAGATATACAACTAATGAAAAACTGTTTTTT.

This clonotype was picked up a small number of times. This chain connects TRBV5-1 to TRBJ2-2; D possibly corresponds to TRBD1 (6 bases). V lost 5 bases, J lost 4 bases, and 12 bases lay in between. CDR1 is SGHRS and CDR2 is YFSETQ in the germline V gene. The length of the CDR3 is 14 residues. CDR3 bases: TGCGCCAGCAGGGGGGCCAGGGGCACCGGGGAGCTGTTTTTT. Protein product: CASRGARGTGELFF.

The J gene is TRBJ2-5, the V gene TRBV7-8; D may be TRBD2 (6 bases). The germline V gene encodes CDR1 SGHVS and CDR2 FQNEAQ. The length of the CDR3 is 14 residues. Trimming shortened V by 2 bases and J by 4 bases, and 11 bases separated the two germline ends. The CDR3 here is CASSLTGVGETQYF. CDR3 nucleotides: TGTGCCAGCAGCTTAACGGGGGTGGGAGAGACCCAGTACTTC.

The rearrangement links TRBV20-1 to TRBJ1-3, with D tentatively TRBD1 (6 bases). The germline V gene has CDR1 DFQATT and CDR2 SNEGSKA (reference sequence). This CDR3 has 14 residues. V dropped 3 bases and J dropped 1 base, with 10 bases sitting between them. The CDR3 sequence: CSASKGGSGNTIYF. The CDR3 region has the DNA TGCAGTGCTAGTAAGGGGGGGTCTGGAAACACCATATATTTT.

V is TRBV11-1 and J is TRBJ2-3; 11 nucleotides line up with TRBD2. CDR1 is SGHAT and CDR2 is FQDESV in the germline V gene (reference sequence). Trimming at V came to 3 bases and at J to 2 bases, leaving 4 bases not matched to a gene. CDR3 length: 16 amino acids. The CDR3 here is CASSLGLADNTDTQYF. CDR3 nucleotides: TGTGCCAGCAGCTTGGGACTAGCGGACAACACAGATACGCAGTATTTT.

The chain has TRBV27 and TRBJ2-5; D uncertain. The germline V gene has CDR1 MNHEY and CDR2 SMNVEV (reference sequence). V lost 9 bases and J 2 bases, leaving 19 bases between the germline ends. The length of the CDR3 is 15 residues. CDR3 amino acids: CASQNLGKAQETQYF. CDR3 coding DNA: TGTGCCAGTCAAAACCTGGGAAAGGCGCAAGAGACCCAGTACTTC.

V and J are TRBV12-2 and TRBJ2-7; the table's TRBD2 call for D was not verified on the DNA. TRBV12-2 is deemed a pseudogene. The CDR3 contains 23 residues. CDR3 protein: CASRLVFQRKIKSTGRESYEQYF. CDR3 coding DNA: TGTGCAAGTCGCTTAGTTTTCCAAAGAAAAATTAAAAGCACAGGGAGGGAATCCTACGAGCAGTACTTC.

The rearrangement joins TRBV6-1 to TRBJ1-1, with D uncertain. The CDR3 runs 14 residues. Trimming removed 3 bases at V and 1 base at J, with 9 bases between. Germline lookup yields CDR1 MNHNS and CDR2 SASEGT. The CDR3 sequence is CASSEATANTEAFF. Written as DNA, the CDR3 is TGTGCCAGCAGTGAGGCAACAGCGAACACTGAAGCTTTCTTT.

V usage is TRBV6-2 or TRBV6-3 and J usage is TRBJ1-5; possible D gene TRBD1, 6 bases. This CDR3 spans 17 amino acids. Germline values: CDR1 MNHEY, CDR2 SVGEGT. The germline V and J ends were trimmed by 2 bases and 0 bases, with 14 bases remaining between them. The CDR3 sequence: CASSYIGGTNSNQPQHF. CDR3 coding DNA: TGTGCCAGCAGTTACATCGGCGGGACAAATAGCAATCAGCCCCAGCATTTT.

In this sample, this clonotype turned up a few times. This chain uses TRBV25-1 with TRBJ2-7; D might be TRBD1 (5 bases). Germline CDR1 MGHDK, CDR2 SYGVNS. V lost 10 bases to trimming and J lost 1 base, with 20 bases between them. The CDR3 is 15 amino acids. This CDR3 reads CATSTHLGDSYEQYF. CDR3 in DNA: TGTGCCACCAGCACACATTTAGGGGATTCCTACGAGCAGTACTTC.

The chain recombines TRBV6-2 or TRBV6-3 with TRBJ1-2, with a weak D call TRBD1 (6 bases). V shed 7 bases and J shed 2 bases, with 17 bases lying between them. Germline CDR1 reads MNHEY; CDR2 reads SVGEGT. The CDR3 runs 15 residues. The CDR3 bases are TGTGCCAGCACCGGGACAAGATTCTTCAACTATGGCTACACCTTC. Residues: CASTGTRFFNYGYTF.